The 23 T cell receptor beta chains presented below share a single source sample, sequenced in a study of T cell repertoires in cytomegalovirus infection. TCRdb passed the reads through MiXCR, listing each CDR3 protein once. Of 150,000 or so distinct CDR3 sequences listed, roughly a quarter were seen once; the top ten hold 9.5% to 13%. The specimen was PBMCs. Receptors originate from a human donor in good health (CMV status not recorded). Some clones in this sample may be carry-over from other donors' samples.

This clonotype was observed a handful of times. V is TRBV7-6 and J is TRBJ2-1; D gene uncertain. The V end was cut by 5 bases, the J end by 5 bases, with 19 bases between. In germline, CDR1 is SGHVS, CDR2 FNYEAQ. The CDR3 is made up of 16 amino acids. CDR3 in amino acids: CASSPRKESLDNEQFF. The DNA of the CDR3 is TGTGCCAGCAGCCCCCGGAAGGAATCTCTGGACAATGAGCAGTTCTTC.

A few counts support this clonotype. The V call is TRBV11-2, the J call TRBJ2-3; 12 nucleotides align to TRBD2. Germline loops: CDR1 SGHAT, CDR2 FQNNGV. J was trimmed by 6 bases and V by 2 bases; bases with no gene match: 9. This CDR3 has 17 residues. The CDR3 DNA reads TGTGCCAGCAGCTTATTTAGGGCTAGCGGGGGGGCTGATACGCAGTATTTT. Translated, it gives CASSLFRASGGADTQYF.

There are many counts of this clonotype. The chain carries TRBV7-2 and TRBJ2-5; 11 nucleotides match TRBD1. Looked up from germline, CDR1 is SGHTA and CDR2 is FQGNSA. The CDR3 contains 14 residues. Trimming removed 5 bases from V and 4 bases from J; junction bases left unmatched: 3. CDR3 protein: CASSQGTGGETQYF. The CDR3 bases are TGTGCCAGCAGCCAAGGGACAGGGGGAGAGACCCAGTACTTC.

This clonotype was counted only a few times. J is TRBJ2-1 and V is TRBV3-1, with TRBD2 identical over 10 bases. Unmatched junction bases numbered 9, after V lost 0 bases and J lost 7 bases. This CDR3 has 17 residues. Germline CDR1 and CDR2: LGHDT and YNNKEL (reference sequence). This chain's CDR3 is CASSQDPSGGGSNEQFF. CDR3 DNA sequence: TGTGCCAGCAGCCAAGATCCGAGCGGGGGGGGAAGTAATGAGCAGTTCTTC.

This chain connects TRBV2 to TRBJ1-3; weak D call: TRBD1 (5 bases). From germline, CDR1 is SNHLY and CDR2 FYNNEI. This CDR3 spans 15 amino acids. Trimming cost V 6 bases and J 0 bases, with 12 bases left between them. This chain's CDR3 is CASRGDHGSGNTIYF. The CDR3 DNA reads as TGTGCCAGCAGGGGGGACCATGGCTCTGGAAACACCATATATTTT.

The count of this clonotype is one. V is TRBV28 and J is TRBJ1-1; no definite D call. CDR3 length: 14 residues. The V gene's germline CDR1 is MDHEN and CDR2 SYDVKM. Trimming stripped 2 bases from V and 1 base from J, with 8 bases between. In DNA, the CDR3 is TGTGCCAGCAGTTTACCCACGCCGAACACTGAAGCTTTCTTT. Translated: CASSLPTPNTEAFF.

The rearrangement uses TRBV27 and TRBJ1-4, with D possibly TRBD1 on 6 matching bases. Germline assignment: CDR1 MNHEY and CDR2 SMNVEV (reference sequence). The CDR3 length is 18 residues. Trimming cost V 1 base and J 0 bases, with 15 bases left between them. The CDR3 region has the DNA TGTGCCAGCAGTTTATTCGCGGTCAGGGGATCAACTAATGAAAAACTGTTTTTT. This codes for CASSLFAVRGSTNEKLFF.

This clonotype was found many times. The chain employs TRBV5-1 and TRBJ1-5, with D unclear. The CDR3 runs to 15 residues. V was pared by 0 bases and J by 5 bases, with 12 bases between. Germline CDR1 and CDR2: SGHRS and YFSETQ. The CDR3 coding sequence is TGCGCCAGCAGCTTGGCTGGAGGCAGAGATCAGCCCCAGCATTTT. Its translation is CASSLAGGRDQPQHF.

V usage is TRBV2 and J usage is TRBJ2-6; D unclear. V lost 3 bases to trimming and J lost 2 bases, with 5 bases between them. The CDR3 is 14 amino acids. The germline CDR1 and CDR2 sequences are SNHLY and FYNNEI. CDR3 loop: CASSDGAGANVLTF. The CDR3, as DNA: TGTGCCAGCAGTGATGGGGCTGGGGCCAACGTCCTGACTTTC.

This clonotype appeared a few times. The chain joins TRBV27 to TRBJ2-3; no clear D. The V end was cut by 3 bases, the J end by 4 bases, with 14 bases between. The germline V gene has CDR1 MNHEY and CDR2 SMNVEV (reference sequence). The CDR3 covers 15 residues. The DNA for the CDR3 is TGTGCCAGCAGTTTGGGGTCCGCTGAGGCAGATACGCAGTATTTT. Its protein is CASSLGSAEADTQYF.

CDR3 residues: CASSSSGDNEQFF. CDR3 nucleotide sequence: TGTGCCAGCAGCTCTAGCGGGGACAATGAGCAGTTCTTC. This chain links TRBV7-9 with TRBJ2-1, with 9 bases identical to TRBD2. The CDR3 extends over 13 amino acids. The junction had 0 bases not matched to a gene; V was cut back by 4 bases and J by 5 bases. Germline V gene data show CDR1 as SEHNR and CDR2 as FQNEAQ (reference sequence).

This chain uses TRBV20-1 with TRBJ2-3; 7 bases agree with TRBD2. Looked up from germline, CDR1 is DFQATT and CDR2 is SNEGSKA (reference sequence). V lost 1 base and J lost 4; bases outside the gene matches: 2. This CDR3 contains 13 residues. The CDR3 here is CSARAAGADTQYF. In DNA, the CDR3 is TGCAGTGCTAGAGCGGCGGGAGCAGATACGCAGTATTTT.

This clonotype was counted ten times or more. J is TRBJ2-7 and V is TRBV7-2, with 9 bases matching TRBD1. V lost 6 bases to trimming and J lost 3 bases; unmatched junction nucleotides: 9. This CDR3 comprises 15 residues. CDR1 and CDR2 from the germline V gene are SGHTA and FQGNSA. The DNA of the CDR3 is TGTGCCAGCAGGCAACCCGGGACAGGGAGCTACGAGCAGTACTTC. It is translated as CASRQPGTGSYEQYF.

Ten or more counts support this clonotype. The chain carries TRBV11-2 and TRBJ2-2; 7 positions match TRBD1. The V segment lost 6 bases and the J segment 1 base; nucleotides outside the gene matches: 5. This CDR3 comprises 15 residues. CDR1 SGHAT and CDR2 FQNNGV come from the germline V gene. Here the CDR3 reads CASRWGQLNTGELFF. The CDR3, as DNA: TGTGCCAGCAGATGGGGACAGTTGAACACCGGGGAGCTGTTTTTT.

This clonotype has ten or more counts. This sequence joins TRBV7-9 and TRBJ2-3, with TRBD2 matching over 7 bases. V lost 5 bases to trimming and J lost 1 base; unmatched junction nucleotides: 3. This CDR3 contains 14 residues. Germline assignment: CDR1 SEHNR and CDR2 FQNEAQ (reference sequence). The CDR3 DNA follows: TGTGCCAGCAGCCTGAGCGGGGGCACAGATACGCAGTATTTT. Amino acids: CASSLSGGTDTQYF.

This clonotype was seen many times. The chain couples TRBV28 to TRBJ2-7, with D perhaps matching TRBD1 or TRBD2 (5 bases each). Germline-derived CDR1 and CDR2 are MDHEN and SYDVKM. The CDR3 has 15 residues. V was trimmed by 1 base and J by 2 bases, leaving 12 bases between them. In DNA, the CDR3 is TGTGCCAGCAGTTTATTCGGGACCGCTACCTACGAGCAGTACTTC. Its translation: CASSLFGTATYEQYF. Based on the CDR3 plus reference TRBV28 and TRBJ2-7, the full variable domain is DVKVTQSSRYLVKRTGEKVFLECVQDMDHENMFWYRQDPGLGLRLIYFSYDVKMKEKGDIPEGYSVSREKKERFSLILESASTNQTSMYLCASSLFGTATYEQYFGPGTRLTVT.

This clonotype occurred a few times. This chain joins TRBV28 and TRBJ2-7; perhaps TRBD1 as D (6 bases). The CDR3 totals 15 residues. Germline assignment: CDR1 MDHEN and CDR2 SYDVKM. Trimming shortened V by 7 bases and J by 0 bases, and 16 bases separated the two germline ends. CDR3 DNA sequence: TGTGCCAGCAATCCCACGACAGGCCTCTCCTACGAGCAGTACTTC. Amino acids: CASNPTTGLSYEQYF.

This clonotype has only a few counts. The V and J genes are TRBV28 and TRBJ2-7; D unclear. The ends were cut back, 2 bases at V and 3 bases at J, with 5 bases in the middle. Germline V gene lookup returns CDR1 MDHEN and CDR2 SYDVKM. The length of the CDR3 is 12 residues. This CDR3 is CASSLPDYEQYF. In DNA form, the CDR3 reads TGTGCCAGCAGTTTACCGGACTACGAGCAGTACTTC. Based on the CDR3 plus reference TRBV28 and TRBJ2-7, the full variable domain is DVKVTQSSRYLVKRTGEKVFLECVQDMDHENMFWYRQDPGLGLRLIYFSYDVKMKEKGDIPEGYSVSREKKERFSLILESASTNQTSMYLCASSLPDYEQYFGPGTRLTVT.

There are a few counts of this clonotype. V usage is TRBV2 and J usage is TRBJ2-1; D unresolved. Germline V gives CDR1 SNHLY, CDR2 FYNNEI. Trimming left V 1 base short and J 9 bases short, with 4 bases between. The CDR3 spans 11 residues. CDR3 sequence (DNA): TGTGCCAGCAGTGAAGGTGCTGAGCAGTTCTTC. This translates into CASSEGAEQFF.

This clonotype has a handful of counts. The genes are TRBV28 and TRBJ1-2; a possible D gene is TRBD1 (5 bases). The germline gives CDR1 MDHEN, CDR2 SYDVKM. CDR3 length equals 11 residues. The V and J ends lost 5 bases and 8 bases respectively, with 9 bases between them. The CDR3 nucleotides are TGTGCCAGCAGTCCGAACAGGGGCTACACCTTC. Its translation is CASSPNRGYTF.

The V call is TRBV5-4, the J call TRBJ1-1; the D is unclear. V dropped 4 bases and J dropped 1 base, with 14 bases sitting between them. The CDR3 sequence is 15 residues long. Germline-derived CDR1 and CDR2 are SGHNT and YYREEE (reference sequence). CDR3 DNA sequence: TGTGCCAGCAGCGAAGGGAGGAGAGCGAACACTGAAGCTTTCTTT. It yields the protein CASSEGRRANTEAFF.

The chain combines TRBV14 with TRBJ2-7, with a weak D call TRBD1 (5 bases). Trimming took off 3 bases at V and 1 base at J, with 7 bases between the two ends. CDR1 and CDR2 (germline): SGHDN, FVKESK. The CDR3 is 13 amino acids. CDR3 coding DNA: TGTGCCAGCAGCCACAGGGTTTCCTACGAGCAGTACTTC. Amino acids: CASSHRVSYEQYF.

This chain joins TRBV27 and TRBJ2-1; D is uncertain. Germline assignment: CDR1 MNHEY and CDR2 SMNVEV (reference sequence). This CDR3 comprises 13 residues. Trimming took off 3 bases at V and 4 bases at J, with 7 bases between the two ends. The CDR3 nucleotides are TGTGCCAGCAGTTTCTCACAGTACAATGAGCAGTTCTTC. Amino acid sequence: CASSFSQYNEQFF.